The 25 T cell receptor beta chains in this list originate from one sample, sequenced in a study of blood T cell repertoires in COVID-19. The assay was immunoSEQ multiplex PCR, and TCRdb's table has in-frame clones only and misses some. The sample lists nearly 350,000 clones, about 87% occurring once. Sequencing was performed on peripheral blood. The receptor set was obtained from a woman between 45 and 60 years old with COVID-19, enrolled during active disease.

The chain combines TRBV11-1 with TRBJ2-1; 8 positions match TRBD2. The J segment lost 13 bases and the V segment lost 0 bases, leaving 8 bases of the junction unmatched. The germline gives CDR1 SGHAT, CDR2 FQDESV (reference sequence). The CDR3 loop spans 14 amino acids. Here the CDR3 reads CASSLAGSREAQFF. CDR3 DNA sequence: TGTGCCAGCAGCTTAGCGGGGTCGCGGGAGGCCCAGTTCTTC.

V usage is TRBV5-1 and J usage is TRBJ1-1; D call uncertain. The CDR3 sequence is 14 residues long. Trimming shortened V by 4 bases and J by 3 bases, and 13 bases separated the two germline ends. Germline CDR1 is SGHRS and CDR2 is YFSETQ. This chain's CDR3 is CASSTKTPYTEAFF. DNA of the CDR3: TGCGCCAGCAGCACCAAGACACCCTACACTGAAGCTTTCTTT.

The rearrangement uses TRBV19 and TRBJ1-3, with no clear D. With 8 bases removed from V and 2 bases from J, the gap between germline ends came to 19 bases. The germline V gene has CDR1 LNHDA and CDR2 SQIVND (reference sequence). The CDR3 totals 16 residues. The CDR3 coding sequence is TGTGCCAGTGCAACGCCTCCAGGATACCCTGGAAACACCATATATTTT. Amino acids: CASATPPGYPGNTIYF.

The V call is TRBV2, the J call TRBJ2-1, with 8 bases identical to TRBD1. The CDR3 spans 17 residues. J lost 0 bases, V lost 7 bases, and 11 bases had no gene match. The V gene's germline CDR1 is SNHLY and CDR2 FYNNEI. The DNA of the CDR3 is TGTGCCAGCACCGAGGGTACAGGGGGAAGCTCCTACAATGAGCAGTTCTTC. Translated, it gives CASTEGTGGSSYNEQFF.

The chain employs TRBV20-1 and TRBJ2-1, with D possibly TRBD2 on 5 matching bases. Germline V gene sequence: CDR1 DFQATT, CDR2 SNEGSKA (reference sequence). V gave up 3 bases and J gave up 8 bases, with 20 bases separating them. This CDR3 is built from 15 residues. The chain's CDR3 is CSASTRLRVGDEQFF. DNA of the CDR3: TGCAGTGCTAGTACCCGGTTGAGGGTCGGGGATGAGCAGTTCTTC.

The V gene is TRBV9, the J gene TRBJ2-1; the D gene is possibly TRBD2 (5 bases). The CDR3 consists of 15 residues. Germline V gene sequence: CDR1 SGDLS, CDR2 YYNGEE. V dropped 1 base and J dropped 3 bases, with 11 bases sitting between them. CDR3 sequence reads: CASSVRAGFYNEQFF. CDR3 DNA sequence: TGTGCCAGCAGCGTAAGGGCGGGCTTCTACAATGAGCAGTTCTTC.

The rearrangement joins TRBV5-1 to TRBJ1-3; a possible D gene is TRBD1 (5 bases). Trimming stripped 2 bases from V and 0 bases from J, with 15 bases between. Germline CDR1 and CDR2: SGHRS and YFSETQ. The CDR3 runs to 17 residues. CDR3 DNA: TGCGCCAGCAGCTTACTGTTAGGGGCATCCTCTGGAAACACCATATATTTT. Amino acids: CASSLLLGASSGNTIYF.

The J gene is TRBJ1-1, the V gene TRBV28, with no clear D. Looked up from germline, CDR1 is MDHEN and CDR2 is SYDVKM. CDR3 size: 14 residues. Between the trimmed V and J ends, which lost 2 bases and 3 bases, there was a span of 10 bases. The CDR3 region has the DNA TGTGCCAGCAGTTTAGTGGGCTTGTACACTGAAGCTTTCTTT. Translated: CASSLVGLYTEAFF.

This clone was picked up a small number of times. The V and J genes are TRBV19 and TRBJ2-5; 7 bases are shared with TRBD1. Trimming took 11 bases from V and 5 from J; bases not matched to a gene: 11. This CDR3 contains 13 residues. From germline, CDR1 is LNHDA and CDR2 SQIVND (reference sequence). The CDR3 region has the DNA TGTGCCGTCTCACCGACAGGGCTGGAGACCCAGTACTTC. Protein product: CAVSPTGLETQYF. The full variable domain, its missing parts supplied by reference TRBV19 and TRBJ2-5, is DGGITQSPKYLFRKEGQNVTLSCEQNLNHDAMYWYRQDPGQGLRLIYYSQIVNDFQKGDIAEGYSVSREKKESFPLTVTSAQKNPTAFYLCAVSPTGLETQYFGPGTRLLVL.

This chain connects TRBV3-1 (or the pseudogene TRBV3-2) to TRBJ2-2, with 16 bases lining up with TRBD2. Germline CDR1 reads LGHDT; CDR2 reads YNNKEL (reference sequence). The trim removed 4 bases at V and 2 bases at J, leaving 16 bases unmatched. This CDR3 is built from 22 residues. In DNA form, the CDR3 reads TGTGCCAGCAGCCCTTACACCCCGGGACTAGCGGGAGGGCCAGCAAACACCGGGGAGCTGTTTTTT. Its protein product is CASSPYTPGLAGGPANTGELFF.

This chain connects TRBV6-5 to TRBJ1-1; 10 nucleotides agree with TRBD1. Trimming removed 9 bases from V and 4 bases from J; junction bases left unmatched: 5. Per the germline V gene, CDR1 is MNHEY and CDR2 is SVGAGI. The CDR3 extends over 13 amino acids. CDR3 coding DNA: TGTGCCAGTAGATGGGACAGGGGCACTGAAGCTTTCTTT. Its translation: CASRWDRGTEAFF.

V and J are TRBV29-1 and TRBJ1-5; tentative D call: TRBD1 (5 bases). V shed 4 bases and J shed 4 bases, with 14 bases lying between them. The germline V gene encodes CDR1 SQVTM and CDR2 ANQGSEA. CDR3 length: 14 residues. As DNA, the CDR3 is TGCAGCGTTGGAGGCGGGGGTTTTAATCAGCCCCAGCATTTT. Amino acid sequence: CSVGGGGFNQPQHF.

CDR3 residues: CASSLFLAGNTGELFF. The CDR3 bases are TGTGCCAGCAGCTTGTTCCTAGCGGGAAATACCGGGGAGCTGTTTTTT. The gene calls are TRBV5-5 and TRBJ2-2; 9 bases are shared with TRBD2. V lost 1 base and J lost 5; bases outside the gene matches: 6. Germline CDR1 reads SGHKS; CDR2 reads YYEKEE (reference sequence). The CDR3 covers 16 residues.

The rearrangement uses TRBV3-1 (or the pseudogene TRBV3-2) and TRBJ2-3; 12 nucleotides line up with TRBD2. The CDR3 spans 15 residues. In germline, CDR1 is LGHDT, CDR2 YNNKEL (reference sequence). Trimming removed 2 bases from V and 5 bases from J; junction bases left unmatched: 2. This chain's CDR3 is CASSQLAGGVDTQYF. The CDR3 DNA follows: TGTGCCAGCAGCCAACTAGCGGGAGGGGTAGATACGCAGTATTTT.

The V and J genes are TRBV7-9 and TRBJ1-1; D may be TRBD1 (5 bases). The CDR3 consists of 14 residues. Germline V gives CDR1 SEHNR, CDR2 FQNEAQ (reference sequence). Trimming stripped 2 bases from V and 7 bases from J, with 14 bases between. The chain's CDR3 is CASSLPLSQDEAFF. CDR3 coding DNA: TGTGCCAGCAGCTTACCCCTTTCACAGGATGAAGCTTTCTTT.

The V gene is TRBV6-1, the J gene TRBJ1-5, with D possibly TRBD1 on 6 matching bases. Germline V gene sequence: CDR1 MNHNS, CDR2 SASEGT. The ends were cut back, 3 bases at V and 6 bases at J, with 15 bases in the middle. The CDR3 totals 15 residues. CDR3 residues: CASSEDRGAGQPQHF. The DNA of the CDR3 is TGTGCCAGCAGTGAGGATCGGGGGGCGGGTCAGCCCCAGCATTTT.

The chain joins TRBV6-5 to TRBJ2-7, with D hard to call. Deletions cut 0 bases from V and 0 bases from J, with 6 bases between. This CDR3 has 14 amino acids. Germline V lookup: CDR1 MNHEY, CDR2 SVGAGI. In DNA form, the CDR3 reads TGTGCCAGCAGTTACTCCCAGCGCTCCTACGAGCAGTACTTC. It is translated as CASSYSQRSYEQYF.

The V call is TRBV6-2 or TRBV6-3, the J call TRBJ2-5; 8 nucleotides align to TRBD1. From germline, CDR1 is MNHEY and CDR2 SVGEGT. V lost 5 bases, J lost 2 bases, and 10 bases stayed unmatched. The CDR3 spans 16 residues. The CDR3 region is CASSRTDRERQETQYF. CDR3 coding DNA: TGTGCCAGCAGTCGAACGGACAGGGAGAGACAAGAGACCCAGTACTTC.

V is TRBV5-1 and J is TRBJ1-2; 7 positions match TRBD1. CDR1 and CDR2 from the germline V gene are SGHRS and YFSETQ. The CDR3 consists of 14 residues. V was clipped by 2 bases and J by 5 bases; unmatched bases: 6. The CDR3 loop is CASSFRTGEYGYTF. CDR3 sequence (DNA): TGCGCCAGCAGCTTCCGAACAGGGGAATATGGCTACACCTTC.

V and J are TRBV24-1 and TRBJ1-5, with 7 bases that match TRBD1. Germline V gives CDR1 KGHDR, CDR2 SFDVKD. This CDR3 comprises 12 residues. Losses at the gene ends were 10 bases for V and 2 bases for J; bases not matched to a gene: 1. In DNA, the CDR3 is TGTGCCACTGGGACAGGCAATCAGCCCCAGCATTTT. Protein: CATGTGNQPQHF.

Turning to this clone: This same CDR3 is encoded by further DNA sequences in the sample. The chain links TRBV7-8 to TRBJ1-1; the D gene is possibly TRBD1 (6 bases). This CDR3 region has 14 residues. Germline CDR1 SGHVS, CDR2 FQNEAQ. V was pared by 0 bases and J by 1 base, with 6 bases between. CDR3 in amino acids: CASSLARGNTEAFF. Written as DNA, the CDR3 is TGTGCCAGCAGCTTAGCCAGGGGGAACACTGAAGCTTTCTTT.

The chain links TRBV5-1 to TRBJ1-2; a weak D match, TRBD1 (6 bases). Between the trimmed V and J ends, which lost 0 bases and 4 bases, there was a span of 16 bases. The CDR3 is 16 residues long. The V gene's germline CDR1 is SGHRS and CDR2 YFSETQ. The CDR3 here is CASSLGTGIVGYGYTF. The CDR3 coding sequence is TGCGCCAGCAGCTTGGGAACAGGGATTGTAGGCTATGGCTACACCTTC.

The J gene is TRBJ2-1, the V gene TRBV4-1; 10 bases match TRBD1. V was clipped by 3 bases and J by 7 bases; unmatched bases: 6. The length of the CDR3 is 15 residues. Germline values: CDR1 MGHRA, CDR2 YSYEKL. The CDR3 nucleotides are TGCGCCAGCAGCCATGTGGGACAGGGGCTTAATGAGCAGTTCTTC. Its protein is CASSHVGQGLNEQFF.

The chain couples TRBV10-1 to TRBJ2-5; the D gene is possibly TRBD1 (6 bases). In germline, CDR1 is WNHNN, CDR2 SYGVQD (reference sequence). Trimming shortened V by 11 bases and J by 3 bases, and 10 bases separated the two germline ends. CDR3 length: 11 amino acids. CDR3 residues: CADTGKETQYF. CDR3 in DNA: TGCGCCGATACAGGGAAAGAGACCCAGTACTTC.

The chain uses TRBV15 and TRBJ2-3; 8 positions match TRBD2. The V gene end was trimmed by 4 bases and the J gene end by 0 bases; junction bases not matched to a gene: 3. The CDR3 spans 15 residues. Germline V gene data show CDR1 as LNHNV and CDR2 as YYDKDF (reference sequence). The CDR3 nucleotides read TGTGCCACCAGCAACCCTAGCGGGAGCACAGATACGCAGTATTTT. Encoded protein: CATSNPSGSTDTQYF.